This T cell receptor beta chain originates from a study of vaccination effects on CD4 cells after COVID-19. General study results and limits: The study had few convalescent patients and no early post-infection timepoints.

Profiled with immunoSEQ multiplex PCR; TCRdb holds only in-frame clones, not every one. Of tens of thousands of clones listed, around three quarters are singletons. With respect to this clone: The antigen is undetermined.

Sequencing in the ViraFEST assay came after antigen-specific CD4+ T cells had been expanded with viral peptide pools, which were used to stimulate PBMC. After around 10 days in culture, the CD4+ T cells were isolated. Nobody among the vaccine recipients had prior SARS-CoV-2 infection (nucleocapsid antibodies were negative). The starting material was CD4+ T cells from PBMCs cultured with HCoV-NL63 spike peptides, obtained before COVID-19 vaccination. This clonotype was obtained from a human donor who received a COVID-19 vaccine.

CDR3 coding DNA: TGTGCCAGCAGTCAGTCAGGAACCTACGAGCAGTACTTC. Protein product: CASSQSGTYEQYF. The chain combines TRBV28 with TRBJ2-7; D unresolved. The CDR3 sequence is 13 residues long. Trimming removed 5 bases at V and 2 bases at J, with 10 bases between. Germline V lookup: CDR1 MDHEN, CDR2 SYDVKM. The full variable domain, completed using reference TRBV28 and TRBJ2-7, is DVKVTQSSRYLVKRTGEKVFLECVQDMDHENMFWYRQDPGLGLRLIYFSYDVKMKEKGDIPEGYSVSREKKERFSLILESASTNQTSMYLCASSQSGTYEQYFGPGTRLTVT.